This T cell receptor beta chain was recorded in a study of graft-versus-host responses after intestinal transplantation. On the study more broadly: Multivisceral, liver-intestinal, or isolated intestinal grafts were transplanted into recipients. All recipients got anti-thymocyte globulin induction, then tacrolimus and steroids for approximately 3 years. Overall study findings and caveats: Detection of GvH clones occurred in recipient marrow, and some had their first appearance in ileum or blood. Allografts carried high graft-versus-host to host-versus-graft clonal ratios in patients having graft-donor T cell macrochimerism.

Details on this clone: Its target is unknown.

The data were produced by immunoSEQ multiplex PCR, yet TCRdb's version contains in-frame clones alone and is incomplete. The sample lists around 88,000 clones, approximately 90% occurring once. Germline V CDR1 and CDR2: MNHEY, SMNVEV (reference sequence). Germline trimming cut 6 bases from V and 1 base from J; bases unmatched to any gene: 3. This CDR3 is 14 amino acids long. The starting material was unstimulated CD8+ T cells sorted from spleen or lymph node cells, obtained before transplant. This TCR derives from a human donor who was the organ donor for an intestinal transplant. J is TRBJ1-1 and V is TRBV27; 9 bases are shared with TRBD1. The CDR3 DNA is TGTGCCAGCAGCCCGGGACAGGGGAACACTGAAGCTTTCTTT. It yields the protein CASSPGQGNTEAFF.